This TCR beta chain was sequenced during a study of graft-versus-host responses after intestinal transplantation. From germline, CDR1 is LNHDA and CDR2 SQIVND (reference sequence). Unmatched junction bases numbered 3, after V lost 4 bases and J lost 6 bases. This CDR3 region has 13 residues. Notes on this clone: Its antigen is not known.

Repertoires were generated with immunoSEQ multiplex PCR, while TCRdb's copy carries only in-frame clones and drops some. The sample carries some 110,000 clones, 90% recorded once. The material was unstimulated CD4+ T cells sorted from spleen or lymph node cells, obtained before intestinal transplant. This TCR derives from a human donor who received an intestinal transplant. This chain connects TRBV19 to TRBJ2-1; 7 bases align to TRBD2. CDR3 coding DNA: TGTGCCAGTAGTAAGGGACTATTCAATGAGCAGTTCTTC. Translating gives CASSKGLFNEQFF.